This T cell receptor beta chain was identified in a study of blood T cell repertoires in COVID-19. Study as a whole: Material from acute and convalescent COVID-19 was sourced from the United States, Italy and Spain. The cDNA or gDNA used as material had been derived from T cells, B-cell-depleted T cells, or PBMCs.

The CDR3 is made up of 19 amino acids. Authors' methods: How many nucleated cells were present was estimated from reference gene primer amplification. Some clones are missing from TCRdb's copy, which holds only in-frame ones; the method was immunoSEQ multiplex PCR. The V and J calls and the clone size are those of that table, but D and trimming were determined from the DNA. The sample has roughly 120,000 clones, 85% seen once. Specimen: peripheral blood. The receptor comes from a man aged 35 to 55 with acute or convalescent COVID-19. The J gene is TRBJ2-3, the V gene TRBV21-1; the D call TRBD1 from the table was never checked on the DNA. TRBV21-1 is a known pseudogene. The CDR3 spells CASSKGSRGPTPEEDTQYF. The CDR3 region has the DNA TGTGCCAGCAGCAAAGGGAGCAGGGGGCCTACACCAGAAGAAGATACGCAGTATTTT.